This entry lists 2 T cell receptor beta chains sequenced from one sample in a study of blood T cell repertoires in COVID-19. Repertoires were generated with immunoSEQ multiplex PCR, while TCRdb's copy carries only in-frame clones and drops some. The sample has tens of thousands of clones; around 68% are singletons. The specimen was peripheral blood. Every receptor here comes from a woman aged 70-85 years with acute or convalescent COVID-19.

The genes are TRBV5-1 and TRBJ1-2, with 12 bases lining up with TRBD1. Trimming cost V 4 bases and J 8 bases; bases outside gene matches: 6. The CDR3 is 14 residues long. Germline lookup yields CDR1 SGHRS and CDR2 YFSETQ. For the CDR3, the DNA is TGCGCCAGCAGCGGGGACAGGGGGCCTCGCGGCTACACCTTC. Translation: CASSGDRGPRGYTF.

The CDR3 region has the DNA TGTGCCAGCAGCCAAGAGGTGGCAGATTACAATGAGCAGTTCTTC. The encoded protein is CASSQEVADYNEQFF. The chain carries TRBV3-1 (or the pseudogene TRBV3-2) and TRBJ2-1, with no clear D. V was clipped by 0 bases and J by 4 bases, with 10 bases between them. CDR3 length equals 15 residues. Germline loops: CDR1 LGHDT, CDR2 YNNKEL (reference sequence).